This TCR beta chain was sequenced for a study of shared clonotypes between healthy human individuals. Study information: Serving as donors were two women and a few men, whose ages spanned 18 to 49.

Each replicate PCR on the sorted subsets used approximately 180 ng DNA (roughly 32,000 T cell genomes). The protocol was immunoSEQ multiplex PCR, while the TCRdb copy is restricted to in-frame clones and leaves out a portion. The sample yields 730,000 or so clones, roughly 78% seen once. This clone was observed a handful of times. CDR3 length: 14 residues. Per the germline V gene, CDR1 is MGHRA and CDR2 is YSYEKL. Trimming shortened V by 3 bases and J by 2 bases, and 11 bases separated the two germline ends. The specimen was memory CD4+ T cells sorted from blood. The subset denotes: CD45RA-negative fraction. The receptor was isolated from a woman aged 25 to 39 in good health. The chain joins TRBV4-1 to TRBJ2-7; D gene uncertain. CDR3 coding DNA: TGCGCCAGCAGCCACCATACCCCTCCCTACGAGCAGTACTTC. Translated, it gives CASSHHTPPYEQYF.